This T cell receptor (beta chain) was captured by sequencing in a study of blood T cell repertoires in COVID-19. Study information: Acute-phase and convalescent COVID-19 samples originated in the United States, Italy and Spain. Sources were T cells, B-cell-depleted T cells, or PBMCs; the material itself was cDNA or gDNA.

This CDR3 is 15 amino acids long. Germline loops: CDR1 MNHEY, CDR2 SMNVEV (reference sequence). Trimming left V 4 bases short and J 2 bases short, with 15 bases between. In the original analysis: It was from reference gene primer amplification that nucleated cell counts were estimated. Measured with immunoSEQ multiplex PCR; TCRdb has only the in-frame clones, and not every one. That table gives V, J and clone size, and the DNA gave D and trimming. There are fewer than 120,000 clones in the sample; roughly 85% occur only once, and 16% lies in the top ten. The receptor comes from a woman aged 80 or over with active or convalescent COVID-19. Input material: peripheral blood. The chain carries TRBV27 and TRBJ2-7; maybe TRBD1 (5 bases). In DNA form, the CDR3 reads TGTGCCAGCAGTTCGCCGAACAGGATCGCCTACGAGCAGTACTTC. This translates into CASSSPNRIAYEQYF.